Shown below are 32 T cell receptor beta chains from a single sample sequenced in a study of cytomegalovirus exposure and HLA in healthy donors. The PCR ran on 60 Vbeta and 13 Jbeta primers. The method was immunoSEQ multiplex PCR; TCRdb's version includes in-frame clones alone and lacks a portion of them. The table shows 180,000 or so clones, with over 65% occurring only once. Sequences were obtained from PBMCs. The receptors shown here come from a man aged 18 to 29 in good health and CMV-seronegative.

The genes are TRBV10-3 and TRBJ2-5; TRBD2 is a possible D gene (6 bases). The CDR3 is made up of 14 amino acids. Germline V CDR1 and CDR2: ENHRY, SYGVKD. The V gene lost 0 bases and the J gene lost 2 bases, with 7 bases spanning the gap. The CDR3, as DNA: TGTGCCATCAGTGAGTCCGGAGGGCAAGAGACCCAGTACTTC. It codes for CAISESGGQETQYF.

The chain recombines TRBV30 with TRBJ2-2; D possibly corresponds to TRBD1 (6 bases). The CDR3 is 13 amino acids. The V and J ends lost 5 bases and 6 bases respectively, with 13 bases between them. The V gene's germline CDR1 is GTSNPN and CDR2 SVGIG (reference sequence). CDR3 in DNA: TGTGCCTGGGGGGGCAATTGGGCCGGGGAGCTGTTTTTT. Its translation: CAWGGNWAGELFF.

The chain joins TRBV27 to TRBJ1-1, with D maybe TRBD1 (6 bases). The CDR3 length is 13 residues. With 3 bases removed from V and 7 bases from J, the gap between germline ends came to 12 bases. Germline CDR1 and CDR2: MNHEY and SMNVEV (reference sequence). CDR3 amino acids: CASSFGQDSEAFF. The CDR3 region has the DNA TGTGCCAGCAGTTTCGGGCAGGACAGTGAAGCTTTCTTT.

The V gene is TRBV2, the J gene TRBJ2-1; 14 nucleotides align to TRBD2. This CDR3 contains 15 residues. V was pared by 7 bases and J by 8 bases, with 7 bases of the junction left unmatched. In germline, CDR1 is SNHLY, CDR2 FYNNEI. The CDR3 reads CASIWTSGGFDEQFF. Here the CDR3 DNA reads TGTGCCAGCATCTGGACTAGCGGGGGGTTTGATGAGCAGTTCTTC.

With regard to this clone: Other DNA sequences in this sample translate to the same CDR3. V usage is TRBV25-1 and J usage is TRBJ2-4; 13 bases map to TRBD2. J gave up 4 bases and V 5 bases, and 2 bases lay outside the gene matches. Germline CDR1 and CDR2: MGHDK and SYGVNS. CDR3 size: 15 residues. The CDR3 loop reads CASSRTSGGKNIQYF. CDR3 nucleotides: TGTGCCAGCAGTAGGACTAGCGGGGGAAAAAACATTCAGTACTTC.

The chain is built from TRBV6-1 and TRBJ1-1; TRBD1 matches at 7 bases. The CDR3 covers 14 residues. CDR1 and CDR2 (germline): MNHNS, SASEGT. V trimming: 10 bases; J trimming: 10 bases; junction bases outside the gene matches: 18. Here the CDR3 DNA reads TGTGCCAATTCCCCGGGACAGATTTTCTGTGTAGCTTTCTTT. Encoded protein: CANSPGQIFCVAFF.

The V call is TRBV30, the J call TRBJ1-1; 8 nucleotides line up with TRBD1. The CDR3 covers 13 residues. The ends lost 3 bases at V and 9 bases at J; junction bases unmatched: 9. Germline V gene lookup returns CDR1 GTSNPN and CDR2 SVGIG (reference sequence). The CDR3 loop reads CAWRPGGELKAFF. Written as DNA, the CDR3 is TGTGCCTGGAGACCAGGGGGCGAACTGAAAGCTTTCTTT.

V usage is TRBV5-6 and J usage is TRBJ1-4; tentatively, D is TRBD1 (5 bases). Germline CDR1 reads SGHDT; CDR2 reads YYEEEE. There are 14 residues in the CDR3. V was pared by 3 bases and J by 9 bases, with 15 bases between. CDR3 in amino acids: CASSYQRGTKKLFF. In DNA, the CDR3 is TGTGCCAGCAGCTATCAGCGGGGGACTAAAAAACTGTTTTTT.

This chain uses TRBV6-6 with TRBJ2-3, with D perhaps matching TRBD1 (5 bases). The CDR3 has 12 amino acids. Germline V CDR1 and CDR2: MNHNY, SVGAGI (reference sequence). Trimming left V 4 bases short and J 6 bases short, with 8 bases between. CDR3 sequence reads: CASSFRVDTQYF. In nucleotides, the CDR3 is TGTGCCAGCAGTTTCAGGGTTGATACGCAGTATTTT.

The V call is TRBV5-1, the J call TRBJ1-6, with TRBD1 as a possible D gene (6 bases). CDR1 SGHRS and CDR2 YFSETQ come from the germline V gene. CDR3 length equals 17 residues. V lost 4 bases, J lost 6 bases, and 20 bases lay in between. CDR3 coding DNA: TGCGCCAGCAGCGCCGCGCTTTCAGGGGTGTCTAATTCACCCCTCCACTTT. Translating it yields CASSAALSGVSNSPLHF.

The gene calls are TRBV27 and TRBJ1-2; a possible D gene is TRBD1 (6 bases). Germline assignment: CDR1 MNHEY and CDR2 SMNVEV (reference sequence). The length of the CDR3 is 16 residues. With 4 bases removed from V and 0 bases from J, the gap between germline ends came to 15 bases. The CDR3 DNA reads TGTGCCAGCAGTTCTGGGCAGGGGATCGCTAACTATGGCTACACCTTC. Amino acid sequence: CASSSGQGIANYGYTF.

The table lists this clone with a count of one. J is TRBJ2-5 and V is TRBV27, with D maybe TRBD2 (6 bases). With 2 bases removed from V and 11 bases from J, the gap between germline ends came to 15 bases. Germline CDR1 MNHEY, CDR2 SMNVEV (reference sequence). The CDR3 is 13 residues long. The CDR3, as DNA: TGTGCCAGCAGTTTAATCGGGGGAGGAGAGCAGTACTTC. Translation: CASSLIGGGEQYF.

The V call is TRBV28, the J call TRBJ2-3; 15 bases agree with TRBD2. Germline lookup yields CDR1 MDHEN and CDR2 SYDVKM. Unmatched junction bases numbered 5, after V lost 6 bases and J lost 10 bases. The CDR3 loop spans 14 amino acids. CDR3 residues: CASRPGTSGGPQYF. The CDR3 nucleotides read TGTGCCAGCAGACCCGGGACTAGCGGGGGGCCGCAGTATTTT.

This chain connects TRBV5-1 to TRBJ1-6; 9 bases are a match to TRBD1. This CDR3 comprises 15 residues. Germline values: CDR1 SGHRS, CDR2 YFSETQ. V gave up 0 bases and J gave up 8 bases; unmatched junction bases: 3. The CDR3 region is CASSLGDREDSPLHF. The CDR3 DNA sequence: TGCGCCAGCAGCTTGGGGGACAGGGAGGATTCACCCCTCCACTTT.

This chain links TRBV9 with TRBJ2-5; possibly TRBD1 for D (5 bases). Germline CDR1 SGDLS, CDR2 YYNGEE. V lost 4 bases, J lost 0 bases, and 10 bases lay in between. The CDR3 is 14 residues long. The CDR3 DNA is TGTGCCAGCAGCTCCGACAGTTACCAAGAGACCCAGTACTTC. Its protein product is CASSSDSYQETQYF. The full variable domain, in which reference TRBV9 and TRBJ2-5 provide the parts outside the CDR3, is DSGVTQTPKHLITATGQRVTLRCSPRSGDLSVYWYQQSLDQGLQFLIQYYNGEERAKGNILERFSAQQFPDLHSELNLSSLELGDSALYFCASSSDSYQETQYFGPGTRLLVL.

The rearrangement uses TRBV5-1 and TRBJ1-5; TRBD1 aligns across 7 bases. The CDR3 loop spans 15 amino acids. The germline CDR1 and CDR2 sequences are SGHRS and YFSETQ. V lost 4 bases and J lost 4; bases outside the gene matches: 8. The CDR3 bases are TGCGCCAGCAGCCCAGATGGACAGGCAAATCAGCCCCAGCATTTT. It is translated as CASSPDGQANQPQHF.

V is TRBV28 and J is TRBJ2-7; 11 bases agree with TRBD2. The length of the CDR3 is 16 residues. Per germline, CDR1 MDHEN and CDR2 SYDVKM. V lost 3 bases, J lost 5 bases, and 9 bases stayed unmatched. Here the CDR3 reads CASSFNSGGAVHEQYF. The CDR3 DNA follows: TGTGCCAGCAGTTTCAATAGCGGGGGGGCCGTCCACGAGCAGTACTTC.

This rearrangement joins TRBV6-4 to TRBJ2-2; 8 bases line up with TRBD1. The CDR3 contains 14 residues. V lost 2 bases, J lost 6 bases, and 2 bases stayed unmatched. Germline V gives CDR1 MRHNA, CDR2 SNTAGT. CDR3 loop: CASSDRTGSGELFF. The CDR3 coding sequence is TGTGCCAGCAGTGACCGGACAGGGTCCGGGGAGCTGTTTTTT.

The chain links TRBV9 to TRBJ2-2; 7 bases map to TRBD2. Germline trimming cut 6 bases from V and 3 bases from J; bases unmatched to any gene: 8. Germline assignment: CDR1 SGDLS and CDR2 YYNGEE. The CDR3 sequence is 15 residues long. The CDR3: CASKERDQHTGELFF. In DNA, the CDR3 is TGTGCCAGCAAGGAGCGGGACCAACACACCGGGGAGCTGTTTTTT. Variable domain in full (rest from reference TRBV9 and TRBJ2-2): DSGVTQTPKHLITATGQRVTLRCSPRSGDLSVYWYQQSLDQGLQFLIQYYNGEERAKGNILERFSAQQFPDLHSELNLSSLELGDSALYFCASKERDQHTGELFFGEGSRLTVL.

The chain combines TRBV11-2 with TRBJ2-1; no definite D call. The germline V gene has CDR1 SGHAT and CDR2 FQNNGV. Trimming pared 0 bases from V and 13 bases from J, leaving 19 bases between. The CDR3 is made up of 15 amino acids. CDR3 nucleotides: TGTGCCAGCAGCTTAGATCCTTCTCACCGCAGTTTACAGTTCTTC. As protein: CASSLDPSHRSLQFF.

The gene calls are TRBV6-5 and TRBJ2-3; D gene ambiguous. Germline CDR1 and CDR2: MNHEY and SVGAGI. Trimming took 1 base from V and 0 from J, leaving 5 bases between them. The CDR3 runs 14 residues. CDR3 residues: CASSYFLSTDTQYF. DNA for the CDR3: TGTGCCAGCAGTTACTTCCTTAGCACAGATACGCAGTATTTT.

DNA for the CDR3: TGTGCCAGCAGCGTAGGGGCAGGGAACACTGAAGCTTTCTTT. Translated: CASSVGAGNTEAFF. This chain uses TRBV9 with TRBJ1-1, with D uncertain. The V gene's germline CDR1 is SGDLS and CDR2 YYNGEE. Trimming stripped 0 bases from V and 1 base from J, with 7 bases between. The CDR3 sequence is 14 residues long.

For this clone: The junction does not match germline at one end; this may be a read error. Distinct nucleotide sequences in the sample also encode this CDR3. As DNA, the CDR3 is TGTGCCAGCAGACAGGACCTGAACACCGAAGCTTTCTTT. Protein product: CASRQDLNTEAFF. The chain carries TRBV28 and TRBJ1-1; TRBD1 is a possible D gene (5 bases). The CDR3 covers 13 residues. CDR1 MDHEN and CDR2 SYDVKM come from the germline V gene.

The chain couples TRBV10-2 to TRBJ1-1; tentative D call: TRBD1 (6 bases). The CDR3 has 13 residues. From germline, CDR1 is WSHSY and CDR2 SAAADI. The V end was cut by 5 bases, the J end by 7 bases, with 14 bases between. CDR3 sequence reads: CASSIQGQSEAFF. The DNA of the CDR3 is TGCGCCAGCAGTATTCAGGGGCAGAGTGAAGCTTTCTTT.

The chain couples TRBV30 to TRBJ2-2, with D unclear. The germline V gene encodes CDR1 GTSNPN and CDR2 SVGIG (reference sequence). There are 14 residues in the CDR3. V shed 0 bases and J shed 2 bases, with 7 bases lying between them. The CDR3 reads CAWSVPSNTGELFF. As DNA, the CDR3 is TGTGCCTGGAGTGTACCCAGTAACACCGGGGAGCTGTTTTTT.

This clone turned up a few times. The chain carries TRBV28 and TRBJ2-1; D perhaps matches TRBD1 (6 bases). CDR3 length: 15 residues. V gave up 4 bases and J gave up 7 bases, with 17 bases separating them. Germline V gene sequence: CDR1 MDHEN, CDR2 SYDVKM. The DNA for the CDR3 is TGTGCCAGCAGTTCGCCGGGACACCCGGGGAATGAGCAGTTCTTC. Translated, it gives CASSSPGHPGNEQFF.

The V call is TRBV7-6, the J call TRBJ2-7; D uncertain. This CDR3 is 15 amino acids long. Germline V gene lookup returns CDR1 SGHVS and CDR2 FNYEAQ. Trimming took off 1 base at V and 3 bases at J, with 13 bases between the two ends. The CDR3 bases are TGTGCCAGCAGCTTAGGATCAGGTCGCCTCTACGAGCAGTACTTC. Its protein product is CASSLGSGRLYEQYF.

This sequence joins TRBV5-6 and TRBJ1-4; 12 bases map to TRBD1. The CDR3 runs to 16 residues. Germline V gene data show CDR1 as SGHDT and CDR2 as YYEEEE. After removal of 2 bases from V and 8 bases from J, the junction contained 7 bases not matched to a gene. For the CDR3, the DNA is TGTGCCAGCAGCTTCATGGGACAGGGGGCGGAGGAAAAACTGTTTTTT. Its translation is CASSFMGQGAEEKLFF.

The rearrangement joins TRBV10-3 to TRBJ2-5; tentatively, D is TRBD2 (6 bases). Deletions cut 3 bases from V and 4 bases from J, with 12 bases between. The length of the CDR3 is 14 residues. The germline V gene encodes CDR1 ENHRY and CDR2 SYGVKD. The CDR3 region has the DNA TGTGCCATCAGTGAAGGTGGGGGGAGAGAGACCCAGTACTTC. Its translation: CAISEGGGRETQYF.

The chain has TRBV11-3 and TRBJ2-3, with D hard to call. CDR1 and CDR2 from the germline V gene are SGHNT and YENEEA. V was cut by 7 bases and J by 7 bases, with 9 bases left in between. The CDR3 has 11 amino acids. In nucleotides, the CDR3 is TGTGCCAGCACCCCTAGGAATACGCAGTATTTT. Translating gives CASTPRNTQYF.

The V and J genes are TRBV28 and TRBJ1-3, with D maybe TRBD1 (6 bases). The CDR3 covers 15 residues. Germline V gene lookup returns CDR1 MDHEN and CDR2 SYDVKM. The germline V and J ends were trimmed by 5 bases and 0 bases, with 11 bases remaining between them. CDR3 in amino acids: CASSGGLISGNTIYF. The CDR3 DNA sequence: TGTGCCAGCAGTGGGGGCCTAATCTCTGGAAACACCATATATTTT.

The table lists this clone with a few counts. The chain joins TRBV6-1 to TRBJ2-7; D perhaps matches TRBD1 (6 bases). The CDR3 totals 13 residues. Germline loops: CDR1 MNHNS, CDR2 SASEGT. V gave up 7 bases and J gave up 2 bases, with 12 bases separating them. The CDR3 DNA sequence: TGTGCCAGCACCCGGGACAAAACCTACGAGCAGTACTTC. Protein product: CASTRDKTYEQYF.